Listed here are 5 T cell receptor beta chains from one sample, sequenced in a study of blood T cell repertoires in COVID-19. Generated by immunoSEQ multiplex PCR, the TCRdb table keeps only in-frame clones and is missing some. The repertoire has some 370,000 clones, about four fifths of them found once; the top ten carry around 5%. The sequenced sample consisted of PBMCs or T cells enriched from blood (not recorded which). These receptors were taken from a woman between 45 and 65 years old who had recovered from COVID-19.

The rearrangement links TRBV19 to TRBJ1-2; tentative D call: TRBD1 (6 bases). V was pared by 6 bases and J by 1 base, with 9 bases between. Looked up from germline, CDR1 is LNHDA and CDR2 is SQIVND (reference sequence). The CDR3 loop spans 13 amino acids. CDR3 protein: CASSLQGNYGYTF. CDR3 bases: TGTGCCAGTAGCCTACAGGGTAACTATGGCTACACCTTC. The whole variable domain, filled in from reference TRBV19 and TRBJ1-2, reads DGGITQSPKYLFRKEGQNVTLSCEQNLNHDAMYWYRQDPGQGLRLIYYSQIVNDFQKGDIAEGYSVSREKKESFPLTVTSAQKNPTAFYLCASSLQGNYGYTFGSGTRLTVV.

The chain employs TRBV7-8 and TRBJ1-2, with D unclear. The V and J ends lost 4 bases and 3 bases respectively, with 6 bases between them. The germline V gene has CDR1 SGHVS and CDR2 FQNEAQ. The CDR3 consists of 12 residues. The CDR3 DNA sequence: TGTGCCAGCAGCTACGGGGACTATGGCTACACCTTC. Translation: CASSYGDYGYTF. Variable domain in full (rest from reference TRBV7-8 and TRBJ1-2): GAGVSQSPRYKVAKRGQDVALRCDPISGHVSLFWYQQALGQGPEFLTYFQNEAQLDKSGLPSDRFFAERPEGSVSTLKIQRTQQEDSAVYLCASSYGDYGYTFGSGTRLTVV.

The chain joins TRBV7-9 to TRBJ2-7, with D tentatively TRBD2 (5 bases). The CDR3 length is 16 residues. Trimming removed 2 bases at V and 2 bases at J, with 16 bases between. Germline V gene lookup returns CDR1 SEHNR and CDR2 FQNEAQ (reference sequence). As DNA, the CDR3 is TGTGCCAGCAGCTTAATAGGGAGCGGTGTACCCTACGAGCAGTACTTC. Its protein product is CASSLIGSGVPYEQYF.

The chain links TRBV7-2 to TRBJ1-5, with D maybe TRBD1 (6 bases). The CDR3 runs to 15 residues. The V end lost 5 bases, the J end lost 1 base, and 12 bases lay between the germline ends. Per the germline V gene, CDR1 is SGHTA and CDR2 is FQGNSA. Here the CDR3 reads CASSPWGQSNQPQHF. DNA of the CDR3: TGTGCCAGCAGCCCGTGGGGACAAAGCAATCAGCCCCAGCATTTT.

The J gene is TRBJ1-3, the V gene TRBV3-1 (or the pseudogene TRBV3-2); the D is unclear. Germline V lookup: CDR1 LGHDT, CDR2 YNNKEL (reference sequence). Trimming shortened V by 4 bases and J by 4 bases, and 17 bases separated the two germline ends. The CDR3 consists of 16 residues. For the CDR3, the DNA is TGTGCCAGCAGCCCGTTCGGGGTGGGAGGCGGAAACACCATATATTTT. Amino acid sequence: CASSPFGVGGGNTIYF.